This T cell receptor (beta chain) was obtained from a study of T-cell reconstitution after alpha-beta-depleted transplantation in children. Study outcomes and limitations: Alpha-beta T cells about two months after transplant reportedly derived from several hundred expanded graft clones. Newly produced T cells mostly provided counts and TCRbeta diversity after one year, as hyperexpanded clones declined. Diversity of TCRbeta at day 60 was high in some patients, arising from surviving recipient T cells and thymic progenitors.

In the case of this clonotype: Its target is not known.

The authors prepared the TCRbeta library with unique molecular identifiers. TCRdb fed the PCR reads into MiXCR, producing one record per CDR3 protein. The data contain fewer than 750,000 distinct CDR3 sequences, 25% to 30% of them singletons. The CDR3 runs to 14 residues. Germline assignment: CDR1 SGHVS and CDR2 FNYEAQ. Unmatched junction bases numbered 4, after V lost 1 base and J lost 7 bases. The sample consisted of PBMCs, taken before TCRalphabeta/CD19-depleted stem cell transplant. This rearrangement joins TRBV7-6 to TRBJ1-5, with 7 nucleotides matching TRBD1. The clonotype comes from a boy in the first two years of life with Wiskott-Aldrich syndrome, due to receive a stem cell transplant. The CDR3: CASSLDQGGQPQHF. The DNA for the CDR3 is TGTGCCAGCAGCTTAGATCAGGGGGGACAGCCCCAGCATTTT.